This TCR beta chain was recovered during a study of T cells in Graves' hyperthyroidism and ophthalmopathy. The ends were cut back, 8 bases at V and 1 base at J, with 9 bases in the middle. The CDR3 has 13 amino acids. Looked up from germline, CDR1 is DFQATT and CDR2 is SNEGSKA (reference sequence). Amplification of TCR beta CDR3 regions used RNA as the template. TCR CDR3 regions were first amplified by RT-PCR with HTBI primers. TCRdb ran MiXCR on the multiplex PCR reads and lists one entry per CDR3 protein. The table records about 640,000 distinct CDR3 sequences, under 25% of them present only once. This clonotype has only a few counts. Its antigen is not identified. Study-wide points: Classification by a 13 V-J model distinguished ophthalmopathy from stable hyperthyroidism.

The chain combines TRBV20-1 with TRBJ2-6; D not certain. The origin of this receptor is a man aged 30 to 45 with Graves' ophthalmopathy. Sequenced input: blood. DNA of the CDR3: TGCAGTACTGCTAGTTCTGGGGCCAACGTCCTGACTTTC. This gives the protein CSTASSGANVLTF.